One and the same sample provided the 15 T cell receptor beta chains below, sequenced in a study of identical twins. TCRdb re-called the 5' RACE reads with MiXCR, one entry per CDR3 protein. This table has some 320,000 distinct CDR3 sequences, more than 9% appearing once. This sample was shared with a second study, whose subject was yellow fever vaccine responses in identical twins.

The sample taken for sequencing was CD8+ T cells sorted from blood. Every receptor here comes from a woman aged 18-29 years in good health.

The genes are TRBV7-9 and TRBJ2-2; a weak D match, TRBD1 (5 bases). Germline assignment: CDR1 SEHNR and CDR2 FQNEAQ (reference sequence). The CDR3 has 16 residues. V dropped 5 bases and J dropped 3 bases, with 16 bases sitting between them. The CDR3 is CASSTGWVQDTGELFF. The CDR3 DNA reads TGTGCCAGCAGCACCGGTTGGGTACAGGACACCGGGGAGCTGTTTTTT. Full variable domain (rest looked up from reference TRBV7-9 and TRBJ2-2): DTGVSQNPRHKITKRGQNVTFRCDPISEHNRLYWYRQTLGQGPEFLTYFQNEAQLEKSRLLSDRFSAERPKGSFSTLEIQRTEQGDSAMYLCASSTGWVQDTGELFFGEGSRLTVL.

This clonotype was seen more than once but under ten times. This rearrangement joins TRBV3-1 to TRBJ2-7; D may be TRBD1 (6 bases). V lost 5 bases to trimming and J lost 2 bases, with 13 bases between them. The CDR3 is 14 residues long. Germline V gives CDR1 LGHDT, CDR2 YNNKEL (reference sequence). The CDR3 DNA reads TGTGCCAGCAGCGTCGACAGGTTCGCCTACGAGCAGTACGTC. Translation gives CASSVDRFAYEQYV.

This clonotype was detected a few times. The chain carries TRBV7-9 and TRBJ2-1, with D possibly being TRBD1 or TRBD2 (6 bases each). Deletions cut 5 bases from V and 4 bases from J, with 15 bases between. The CDR3 is 15 residues long. CDR1 is SEHNR, CDR2 FQNEAQ, per germline (reference sequence). In nucleotides, the CDR3 is TGTGCCAGCAGCCGTACAGGGACTTATTACAATGAGCAGTTCTTC. It encodes CASSRTGTYYNEQFF.

This clonotype was counted ten times or more. This rearrangement joins TRBV5-8 to TRBJ2-5; D tentatively fits TRBD1 or TRBD2 (5 bases each). CDR3 size: 17 residues. Germline CDR1 SGHTS, CDR2 YDEGEE. Deletions cut 2 bases from V and 5 bases from J, with 22 bases between. CDR3 region: CASSFSHRVRGRETQYF. DNA for the CDR3: TGTGCCAGCAGCTTCTCACACCGCGTGAGGGGACGGGAGACCCAGTACTTC.

This chain links TRBV11-3 with TRBJ2-3; the match to TRBD2 covers 8 bases. The CDR3 spans 15 residues. V shed 0 bases and J 5 bases; nucleotides not matched to a gene: 4. The germline gives CDR1 SGHNT, CDR2 YENEEA. The CDR3, as DNA: TGTGCCAGCAGCTTAGAGGGGCTAGCGGGAGATACGCAGTATTTT. As protein: CASSLEGLAGDTQYF.

This clonotype was found a few times. DNA of the CDR3: TGTGCCAGCAGCTTGGAAACGGGACCTAACACTGAAGCTTTCTTT. It translates to CASSLETGPNTEAFF. The chain recombines TRBV5-5 with TRBJ1-1, with D possibly matching TRBD1 (5 bases). The CDR3 is made up of 15 amino acids. V was trimmed by 0 bases and J by 2 bases, leaving 11 bases between them. The V gene's germline CDR1 is SGHKS and CDR2 YYEKEE (reference sequence).

The CDR3 loop reads CASSYQNVHVKSYNEQFF. CDR3 sequence (DNA): TGTGCCAGCAGTTACCAGAATGTGCATGTGAAGTCCTACAATGAGCAGTTCTTC. The V and J genes are TRBV28 and TRBJ2-1; D is uncertain. Trimming left V 4 bases short and J 1 base short, with 20 bases between. This CDR3 is built from 18 residues. Per germline, CDR1 MDHEN and CDR2 SYDVKM.

This chain uses TRBV12-3 or TRBV12-4 with TRBJ1-2; 7 bases map to TRBD1. CDR3 length: 14 amino acids. V shed 7 bases and J 2 bases; nucleotides not matched to a gene: 7. The CDR3 loop reads CASTKDRKNYGYTF. CDR3 DNA sequence: TGTGCCAGCACAAAGGACAGGAAGAACTATGGCTACACCTTC.

The chain joins TRBV20-1 to TRBJ2-3; 8 positions match TRBD2. The germline gives CDR1 DFQATT, CDR2 SNEGSKA (reference sequence). The CDR3 covers 16 residues. The V and J ends lost 6 bases and 5 bases, in that order; junction bases with no gene match: 16. In nucleotides, the CDR3 is TGCAGTGCGCCCGGGGGGGAGGCCCGGGAGGAAGATACGCAGTATTTT. Amino acid sequence: CSAPGGEAREEDTQYF.

This clonotype was detected only a few times. The chain has TRBV12-3 or TRBV12-4 and TRBJ1-1, with D hard to call. Trimming took off 5 bases at V and 7 bases at J, with 11 bases between the two ends. CDR3 length: 12 amino acids. In DNA form, the CDR3 reads TGTGCCAGCAGTCCGACGGGTTTTGAAGCTTTCTTT. Encoded protein: CASSPTGFEAFF.

The genes are TRBV10-3 and TRBJ2-7; 10 nucleotides align to TRBD1. From germline, CDR1 is ENHRY and CDR2 SYGVKD. J was trimmed by 6 bases and V by 0 bases; bases with no gene match: 8. The CDR3 consists of 16 residues. The CDR3 reads CAISESGGQGYREQYV. The CDR3 bases are TGTGCCATCAGTGAGTCAGGGGGACAGGGGTATCGCGAGCAGTACGTC.

The chain combines TRBV28 with TRBJ2-3, with TRBD1 identical over 12 bases. CDR3 size: 16 residues. The germline V gene encodes CDR1 MDHEN and CDR2 SYDVKM. Trimming took 7 bases from V and 1 from J; bases not matched to a gene: 6. The CDR3 loop reads CASNRDRGHGTDTQYF. CDR3 in DNA: TGTGCCAGCAACCGGGACAGGGGGCATGGCACAGATACGCAGTATTTT. The full variable domain, its missing parts supplied by reference TRBV28 and TRBJ2-3, is DVKVTQSSRYLVKRTGEKVFLECVQDMDHENMFWYRQDPGLGLRLIYFSYDVKMKEKGDIPEGYSVSREKKERFSLILESASTNQTSMYLCASNRDRGHGTDTQYFGPGTRLTVL.

This clonotype was detected a few times. V and J are TRBV12-3 or TRBV12-4 and TRBJ2-3; maybe TRBD1 (5 bases). CDR3 length equals 12 residues. The V end lost 10 bases, the J end lost 5 bases, and 13 bases lay between the germline ends. The CDR3 nucleotides are TGTGCCATTACAAAAGGGGTAGATACGCAGTATTTT. Its protein product is CAITKGVDTQYF.

This clonotype was picked up many times. V usage is TRBV5-1 and J usage is TRBJ2-1; TRBD2 is a possible D gene (5 bases). The CDR3 has 14 residues. V was pared by 4 bases and J by 6 bases, with 14 bases between. From germline, CDR1 is SGHRS and CDR2 YFSETQ. CDR3: CASSPPSSGNEQFF. The CDR3 nucleotides read TGCGCCAGCAGCCCGCCCAGCAGCGGCAATGAGCAGTTCTTC. Variable domain in full (rest from reference TRBV5-1 and TRBJ2-1): KAGVTQTPRYLIKTRGQQVTLSCSPISGHRSVSWYQQTPGQGLQFLFEYFSETQRNKGNFPGRFSGRQFSNSRSEMNVSTLELGDSALYLCASSPPSSGNEQFFGPGTRLTVL.

This chain joins TRBV12-3 or TRBV12-4 and TRBJ2-1; D is possibly TRBD1 (6 bases). V lost 3 bases, J lost 6 bases, and 12 bases lay in between. The CDR3 has 14 amino acids. The CDR3 region has the DNA TGTGCCAGCAGTTTCTGGCAGGGGATCAATGAGCAGTTCTTC. It is translated as CASSFWQGINEQFF.